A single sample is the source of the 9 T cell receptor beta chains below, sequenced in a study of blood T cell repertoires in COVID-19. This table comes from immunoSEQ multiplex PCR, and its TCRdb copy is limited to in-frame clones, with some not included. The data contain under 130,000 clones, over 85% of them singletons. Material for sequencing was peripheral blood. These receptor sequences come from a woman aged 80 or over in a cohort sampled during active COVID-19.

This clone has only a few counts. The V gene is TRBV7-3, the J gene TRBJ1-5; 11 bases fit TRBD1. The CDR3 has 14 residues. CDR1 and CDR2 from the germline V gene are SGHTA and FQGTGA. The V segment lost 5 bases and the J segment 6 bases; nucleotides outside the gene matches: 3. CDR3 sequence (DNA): TGTGCCAGCAGCCCGGGACAGGGGGTTCAGCCCCAGCATTTT. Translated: CASSPGQGVQPQHF.

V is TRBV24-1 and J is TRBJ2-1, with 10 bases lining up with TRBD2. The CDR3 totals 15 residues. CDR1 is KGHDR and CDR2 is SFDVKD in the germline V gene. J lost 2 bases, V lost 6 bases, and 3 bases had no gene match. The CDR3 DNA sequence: TGTGCCACCAGTAGCGGGGGGGCCCCCTACAATGAGCAGTTCTTC. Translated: CATSSGGAPYNEQFF.

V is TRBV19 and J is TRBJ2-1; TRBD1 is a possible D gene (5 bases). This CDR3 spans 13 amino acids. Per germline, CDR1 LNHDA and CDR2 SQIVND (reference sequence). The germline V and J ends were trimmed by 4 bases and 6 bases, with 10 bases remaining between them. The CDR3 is CASSRGRSNEQFF. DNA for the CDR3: TGTGCCAGTAGTAGGGGCAGGTCCAATGAGCAGTTCTTC.

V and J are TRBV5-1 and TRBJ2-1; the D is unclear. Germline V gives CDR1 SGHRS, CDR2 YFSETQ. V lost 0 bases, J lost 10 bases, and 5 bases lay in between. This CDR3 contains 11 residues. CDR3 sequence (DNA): TGCGCCAGCAGCTTGGCCAGGGAGCAGTTCTTC. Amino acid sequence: CASSLAREQFF.

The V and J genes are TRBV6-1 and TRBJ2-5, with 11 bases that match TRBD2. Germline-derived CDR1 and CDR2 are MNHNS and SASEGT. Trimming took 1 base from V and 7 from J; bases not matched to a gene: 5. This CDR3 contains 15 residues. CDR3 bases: TGTGCCAGCAGTGAAGAGTCCCTAGCGGGAGGGACCCAGTACTTC. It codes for CASSEESLAGGTQYF.

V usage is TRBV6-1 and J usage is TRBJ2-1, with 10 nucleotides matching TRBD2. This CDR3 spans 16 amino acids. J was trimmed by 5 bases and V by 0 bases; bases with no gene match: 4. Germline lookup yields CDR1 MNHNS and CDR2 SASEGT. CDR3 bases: TGTGCCAGCAGTGAAGCTCCAGCGGGGGGGAACAATGAGCAGTTCTTC. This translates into CASSEAPAGGNNEQFF.

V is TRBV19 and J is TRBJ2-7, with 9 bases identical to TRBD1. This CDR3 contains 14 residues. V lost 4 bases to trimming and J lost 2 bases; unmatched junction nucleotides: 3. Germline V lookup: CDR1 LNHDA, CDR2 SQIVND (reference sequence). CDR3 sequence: CASSTGQGPYEQYF. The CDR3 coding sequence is TGTGCCAGTAGTACTGGACAGGGGCCCTACGAGCAGTACTTC.

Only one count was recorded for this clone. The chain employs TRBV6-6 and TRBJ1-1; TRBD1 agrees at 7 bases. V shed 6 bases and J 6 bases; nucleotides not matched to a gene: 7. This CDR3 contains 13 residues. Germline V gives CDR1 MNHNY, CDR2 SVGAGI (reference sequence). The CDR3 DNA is TGTGCCAGCAGACTACAGGGGATGGCTGAAGCTTTCTTT. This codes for CASRLQGMAEAFF.

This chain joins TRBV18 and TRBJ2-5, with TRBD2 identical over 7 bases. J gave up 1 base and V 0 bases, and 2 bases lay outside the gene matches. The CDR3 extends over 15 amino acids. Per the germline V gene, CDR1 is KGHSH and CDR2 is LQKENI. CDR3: CASSPPASGQETQYF. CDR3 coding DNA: TGTGCCAGCTCACCACCGGCTAGCGGCCAAGAGACCCAGTACTTC. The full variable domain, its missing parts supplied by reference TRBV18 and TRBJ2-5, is NAGVMQNPRHLVRRRGQEARLRCSPMKGHSHVYWYRQLPEEGLKFMVYLQKENIIDESGMPKERFSAEFPKEGPSILRIQQVVRGDSAAYFCASSPPASGQETQYFGPGTRLLVL.